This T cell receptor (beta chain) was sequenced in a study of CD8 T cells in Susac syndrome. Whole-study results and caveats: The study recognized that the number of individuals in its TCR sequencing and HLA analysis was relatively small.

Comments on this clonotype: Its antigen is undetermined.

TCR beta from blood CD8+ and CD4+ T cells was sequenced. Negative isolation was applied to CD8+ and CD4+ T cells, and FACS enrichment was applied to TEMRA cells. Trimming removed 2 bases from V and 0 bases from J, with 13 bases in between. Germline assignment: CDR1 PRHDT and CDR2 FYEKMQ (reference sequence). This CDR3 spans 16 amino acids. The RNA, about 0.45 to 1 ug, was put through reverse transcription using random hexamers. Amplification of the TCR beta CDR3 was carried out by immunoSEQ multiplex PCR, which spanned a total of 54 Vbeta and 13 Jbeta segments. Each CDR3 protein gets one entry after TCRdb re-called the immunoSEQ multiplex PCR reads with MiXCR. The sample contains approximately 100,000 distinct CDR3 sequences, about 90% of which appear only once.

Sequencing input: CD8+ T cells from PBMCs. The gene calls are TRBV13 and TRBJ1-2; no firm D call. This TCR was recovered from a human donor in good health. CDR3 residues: CASSLKARLANYGYTF. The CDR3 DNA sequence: TGTGCCAGCAGCTTAAAGGCACGGCTAGCTAACTATGGCTACACCTTC.